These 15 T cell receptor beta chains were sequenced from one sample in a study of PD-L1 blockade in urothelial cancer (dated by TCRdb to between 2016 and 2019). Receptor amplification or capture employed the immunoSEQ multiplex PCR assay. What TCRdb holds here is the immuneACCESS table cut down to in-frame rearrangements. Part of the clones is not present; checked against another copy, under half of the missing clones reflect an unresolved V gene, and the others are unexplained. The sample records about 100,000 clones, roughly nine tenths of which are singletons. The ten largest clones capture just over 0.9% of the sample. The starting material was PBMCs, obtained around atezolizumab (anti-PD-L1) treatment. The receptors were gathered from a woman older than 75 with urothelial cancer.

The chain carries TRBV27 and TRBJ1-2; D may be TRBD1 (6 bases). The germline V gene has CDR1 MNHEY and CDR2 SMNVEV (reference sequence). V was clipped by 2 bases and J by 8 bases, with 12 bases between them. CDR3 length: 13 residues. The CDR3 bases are TGTGCCAGCAGTTTAACAGGGACAAGGGGCTACACCTTC. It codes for CASSLTGTRGYTF.

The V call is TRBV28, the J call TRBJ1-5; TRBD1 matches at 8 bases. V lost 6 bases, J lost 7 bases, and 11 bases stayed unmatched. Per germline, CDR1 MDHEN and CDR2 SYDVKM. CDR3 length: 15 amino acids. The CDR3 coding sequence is TGTGCCAGCAGCGGAGGGACAGGCGGTATGCAGCCCCAGCATTTT. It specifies CASSGGTGGMQPQHF.

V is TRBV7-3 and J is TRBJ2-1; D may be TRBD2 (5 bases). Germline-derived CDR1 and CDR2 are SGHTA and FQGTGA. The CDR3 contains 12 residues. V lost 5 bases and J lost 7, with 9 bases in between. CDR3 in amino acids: CASSPGGNEQFF. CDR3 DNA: TGTGCCAGCAGCCCAGGCGGGAATGAGCAGTTCTTC.

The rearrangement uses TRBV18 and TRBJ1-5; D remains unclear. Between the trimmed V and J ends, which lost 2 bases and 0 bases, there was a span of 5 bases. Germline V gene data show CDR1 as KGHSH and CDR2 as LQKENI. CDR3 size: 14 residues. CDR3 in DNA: TGTGCCAGCTCACCAGAGAGTAGCAATCAGCCCCAGCATTTT. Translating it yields CASSPESSNQPQHF.

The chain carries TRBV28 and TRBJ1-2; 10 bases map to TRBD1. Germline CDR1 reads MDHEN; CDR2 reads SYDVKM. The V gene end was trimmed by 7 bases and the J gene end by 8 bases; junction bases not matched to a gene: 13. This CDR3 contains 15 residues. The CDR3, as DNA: TGTGCCAGCATCTTGCCAGGGACAGGGGAGTACGGCTACACCTTC. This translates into CASILPGTGEYGYTF.

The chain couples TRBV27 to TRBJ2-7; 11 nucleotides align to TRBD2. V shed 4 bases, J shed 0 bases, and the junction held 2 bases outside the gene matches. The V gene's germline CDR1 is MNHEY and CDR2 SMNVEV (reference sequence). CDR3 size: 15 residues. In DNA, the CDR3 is TGTGCCAGCAGTTCCCTAGCGGGAGGCTCCTACGAGCAGTACTTC. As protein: CASSSLAGGSYEQYF.

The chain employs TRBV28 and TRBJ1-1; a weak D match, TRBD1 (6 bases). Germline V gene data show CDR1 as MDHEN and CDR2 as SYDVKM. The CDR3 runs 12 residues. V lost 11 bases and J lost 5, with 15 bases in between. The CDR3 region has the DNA TGTGCCGGACAGCAGGGGCGGACTGAAGCTTTCTTT. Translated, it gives CAGQQGRTEAFF. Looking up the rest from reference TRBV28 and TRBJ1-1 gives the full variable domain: DVKVTQSSRYLVKRTGEKVFLECVQDMDHENMFWYRQDPGLGLRLIYFSYDVKMKEKGDIPEGYSVSREKKERFSLILESASTNQTSMYLCAGQQGRTEAFFGQGTRLTVV.

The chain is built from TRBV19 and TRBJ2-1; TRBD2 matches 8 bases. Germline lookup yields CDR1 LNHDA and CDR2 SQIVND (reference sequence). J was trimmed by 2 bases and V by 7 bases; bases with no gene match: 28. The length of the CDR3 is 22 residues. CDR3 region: CASTARGPMGRREETAYNEQFF. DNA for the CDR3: TGTGCCAGTACCGCGAGGGGCCCCATGGGTAGGCGGGAGGAGACGGCCTACAATGAGCAGTTCTTC. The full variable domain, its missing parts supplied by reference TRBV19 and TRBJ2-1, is DGGITQSPKYLFRKEGQNVTLSCEQNLNHDAMYWYRQDPGQGLRLIYYSQIVNDFQKGDIAEGYSVSREKKESFPLTVTSAQKNPTAFYLCASTARGPMGRREETAYNEQFFGPGTRLTVL.

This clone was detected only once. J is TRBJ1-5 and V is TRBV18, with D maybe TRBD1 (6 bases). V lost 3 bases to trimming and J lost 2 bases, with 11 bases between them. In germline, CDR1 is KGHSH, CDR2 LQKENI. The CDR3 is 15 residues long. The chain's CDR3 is CASSPPRQGNQPQHF. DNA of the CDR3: TGTGCCAGCTCACCTCCACGACAGGGCAATCAGCCCCAGCATTTT. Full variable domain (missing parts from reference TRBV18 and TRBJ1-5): NAGVMQNPRHLVRRRGQEARLRCSPMKGHSHVYWYRQLPEEGLKFMVYLQKENIIDESGMPKERFSAEFPKEGPSILRIQQVVRGDSAAYFCASSPPRQGNQPQHFGDGTRLSIL.

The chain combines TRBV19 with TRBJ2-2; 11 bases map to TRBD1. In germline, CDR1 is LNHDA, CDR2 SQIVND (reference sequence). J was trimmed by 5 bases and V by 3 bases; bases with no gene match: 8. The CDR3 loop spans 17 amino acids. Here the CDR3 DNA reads TGTGCCAGTAGTATGTACCCGGGACAGGGGGGTACCGGGGAGCTGTTTTTT. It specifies CASSMYPGQGGTGELFF.

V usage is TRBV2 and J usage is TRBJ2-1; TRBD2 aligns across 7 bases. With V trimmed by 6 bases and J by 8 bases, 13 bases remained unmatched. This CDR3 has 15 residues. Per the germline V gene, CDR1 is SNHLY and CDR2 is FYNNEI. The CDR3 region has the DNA TGTGCCAGCAGCTGGTCAGTGGGAGGGCCGGATGAGCAGTTCTTC. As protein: CASSWSVGGPDEQFF.

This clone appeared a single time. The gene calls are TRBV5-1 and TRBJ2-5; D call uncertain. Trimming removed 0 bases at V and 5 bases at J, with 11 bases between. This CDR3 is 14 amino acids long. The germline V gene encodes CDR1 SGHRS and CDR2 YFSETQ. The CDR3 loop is CASSLGAMEETQYF. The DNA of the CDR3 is TGCGCCAGCAGCTTGGGCGCAATGGAGGAGACCCAGTACTTC. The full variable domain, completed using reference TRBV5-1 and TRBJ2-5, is KAGVTQTPRYLIKTRGQQVTLSCSPISGHRSVSWYQQTPGQGLQFLFEYFSETQRNKGNFPGRFSGRQFSNSRSEMNVSTLELGDSALYLCASSLGAMEETQYFGPGTRLLVL.

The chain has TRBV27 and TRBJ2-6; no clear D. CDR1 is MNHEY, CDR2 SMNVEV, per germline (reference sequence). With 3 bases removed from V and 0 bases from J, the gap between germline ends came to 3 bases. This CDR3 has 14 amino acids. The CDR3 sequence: CASSFNSGANVLTF. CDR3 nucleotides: TGTGCCAGCAGTTTCAACTCTGGGGCCAACGTCCTGACTTTC. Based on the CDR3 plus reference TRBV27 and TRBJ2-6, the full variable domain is EAQVTQNPRYLITVTGKKLTVTCSQNMNHEYMSWYRQDPGLGLRQIYYSMNVEVTDKGDVPEGYKVSRKEKRNFPLILESPSPNQTSLYFCASSFNSGANVLTFGAGSRLTVL.

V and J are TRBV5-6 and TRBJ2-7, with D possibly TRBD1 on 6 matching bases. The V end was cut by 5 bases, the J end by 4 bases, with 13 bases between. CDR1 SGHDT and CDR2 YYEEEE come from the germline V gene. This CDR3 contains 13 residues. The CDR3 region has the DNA TGTGCCAGCAGTTACAGGGTTGCGTACGAGCAGTACTTC. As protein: CASSYRVAYEQYF.

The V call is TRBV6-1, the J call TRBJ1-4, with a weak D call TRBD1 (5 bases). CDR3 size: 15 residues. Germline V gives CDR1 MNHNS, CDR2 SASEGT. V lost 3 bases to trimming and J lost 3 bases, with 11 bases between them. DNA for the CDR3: TGTGCCAGCAGTGACGAGGGACTCCCTAATGAAAAACTGTTTTTT. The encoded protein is CASSDEGLPNEKLFF.